A selection of T cell receptor beta chains follows, all from one sample in a study of Ad26.COV2.S vaccination and SARS-CoV-2 variants. Profiled with immunoSEQ multiplex PCR; TCRdb holds only in-frame clones, not every one. The sample has roughly 460,000 clones, 89% seen once. The sequences come from peripheral blood, collected in a trial of Ad26.COV2.S vaccine versus placebo. The receptors shown here come from a person between 18 and 59 years old who received the Ad26.COV2.S COVID-19 vaccine or a placebo. Both conserved end residues are part of each CDR3. The D gene is left open where the match is weak. Size is omitted from some rows. Given values are once, few, many or a class for expanded clones.

-	-	TRBJ2-3	TRBV7-3	TGTGCCAGCAGCCCCATCAGTAGCGCAGATACGCAGTATTTT	CASSPISSADTQYF
-	-	TRBJ2-4	TRBV7-2	TGTGCCAGCAGCCAAAGGTGGGGGCGGGAAAACATTCAGTACTTC	CASSQRWGRENIQYF
-	TRBD2	TRBJ2-3	TRBV6-5	TGTGCCAGCAGCCGACTAGCGGGAGGTACGCAGTATTTT	CASSRLAGGTQYF
-	-	TRBJ2-5	TRBV28	TGTGCCAGCAGTTTATGGCAGGAAGAGACCCAGTACTTC	CASSLWQEETQYF
-	TRBD2	TRBJ2-1	TRBV15	TGTGCCACCAGCAGGGCCCGGGCTAGCGGAGGAAGCTCCTACAATGAGCAGTTCTTC	CATSRARASGGSSYNEQFF
-	-	TRBJ2-7	TRBV9	TGTGCCAGCAGCCTCCGGGATCCCAGTGAGCAGTACTTC	CASSLRDPSEQYF
-	-	TRBJ2-1	TRBV18	TGTGCCAGCTCACCACCCGACCCGCCGCCGGCGTTCTTC	CASSPPDPPPAFF
-	TRBD1	TRBJ1-1	TRBV27	TGTGCCAGCAGTACGGGACAGAGGCGGGCTGAAGCTTTCTTT	CASSTGQRRAEAFF
-	TRBD2	TRBJ2-1	TRBV3-1/TRBV3-2	TGTGCCAGCAGCCTAGCGGGGGGGTTGGATGAGCAGTTCTTC	CASSLAGGLDEQFF
-	TRBD1	TRBJ2-7	TRBV11-2	TGTGCCAGCAGTCGGGACAGGGGTTACGAGCAGTACTTC	CASSRDRGYEQYF
-	-	TRBJ2-3	TRBV7-6	TGTGCCAGCAGCGTAGGGTCTAGCACAGATACGCAGTATTTT	CASSVGSSTDTQYF
-	TRBD1	TRBJ2-3	TRBV15	TGTGCCACCAGCAGGGGGGACAGTTCTCTTCTAAGCACAGATACGCAGTATTTT	CATSRGDSSLLSTDTQYF
-	TRBD2	TRBJ2-7	TRBV19	TGTGCCAGTAGTGAACTAGCGGGATACGAGCAGTACTTC	CASSELAGYEQYF
-	-	TRBJ2-1	TRBV6-5	TGTGCCAGCAGGGACAGCTATTACAATGAGCAGTTCTTC	CASRDSYYNEQFF
-	TRBD2	TRBJ2-1	TRBV16	TGTGCCAGCAGCCAATCTCAGGGACTAGTCAATGGTGAGCAGTTCTTC	CASSQSQGLVNGEQFF
-	TRBD1	TRBJ1-4	TRBV5-1	TGCGCCAGCAGCTTGAGTGGGACAGTGAATGAAAAACTGTTTTTT	CASSLSGTVNEKLFF
-	TRBD1	TRBJ1-1	TRBV7-3	TGTGCCAGCAGCCCCCACCTCCGGGACAGACTACCCCACACTGAAGCTTTCTTT	CASSPHLRDRLPHTEAFF
-	-	TRBJ2-3	TRBV5-1	TGCGCCAGCAGTGACGGCGCTAGCGTAAGCACAGATACGCAGTATTTT	CASSDGASVSTDTQYF
-	-	TRBJ1-4	TRBV7-6	TGTGCCAGCAGCTTACTTCTTCACAAAACTAATGAAAAACTGTTTTTT	CASSLLLHKTNEKLFF
-	-	TRBJ1-1	TRBV3-1/TRBV3-2	TGTGCCAGCAGCCAAGAAGGGGTTCGTGCTTTCTTT	CASSQEGVRAFF
-	-	TRBJ2-5	TRBV29-1	TGCAGCGTTGGACAAGAGACCCAGTACTTC	CSVGQETQYF
-	-	TRBJ1-2	TRBV4-1	TGCGCCAGCAGCCATGAGTCAGGTCCAACTAACTATGGCTACACCTTC	CASSHESGPTNYGYTF
-	-	TRBJ2-7	TRBV28	TGTGCCAGCAGTTTAGTGCGGGTATCCTCCTACGAGCAGTACTTC	CASSLVRVSSYEQYF
-	-	TRBJ2-7	TRBV10-3	TGTGCCATCAGTGAAGGGCAGATTAACGAGCAGTACTTC	CAISEGQINEQYF
-	-	TRBJ1-5	TRBV7-9	TGTGCCAGCAGCGGGGGGCAGTACAATCAGCCCCAGCATTTT	CASSGGQYNQPQHF
-	-	TRBJ2-5	TRBV30	TGTGCCTGGAGTGTATGGTCGGGCCAAGAGACCCAGTACTTC	CAWSVWSGQETQYF
-	TRBD2	TRBJ2-7	TRBV9	TGTGCCAGCAGCGTAAATGGGAGGGCCGCGGGTGAGCAGTACTTC	CASSVNGRAAGEQYF
-	TRBD1	TRBJ2-7	TRBV2	TGTGCCAGCAGTCCCCCCCGGACAGGGGGCAACGAGCAGTACTTC	CASSPPRTGGNEQYF
-	-	TRBJ1-6	TRBV18	TGTGCCAGCCAACTGGGGGGGGGTATCAATTCACCCCTCCACTTT	CASQLGGGINSPLHF
-	-	TRBJ1-4	TRBV15	TGTGCCACCAGCAGACAGTCTAATCCTAATGAAAAACTGTTTTTT	CATSRQSNPNEKLFF
-	TRBD1	TRBJ1-1	TRBV27	TGTGCCAGCAGTTCCCACCTCTACAGGGGGCAGGGAGCTTTCTTT	CASSSHLYRGQGAFF
-	-	TRBJ1-1	TRBV6-5	TGTGCCAGCAGTTATTCCTGGAACACTGAAGCTTTCTTT	CASSYSWNTEAFF
-	-	TRBJ2-3	TRBV25-1	TGTGCCAGCAGGAGCAAACTCAACACAGATACGCAGTATTTT	CASRSKLNTDTQYF
-	-	TRBJ2-7	TRBV5-5	TGTGCCAGCCCCAAACTCGCGCCGGCGGCAACCTTCTACGAGCAGTACTTC	CASPKLAPAATFYEQYF
-	-	TRBJ2-3	TRBV6-5	TGTGCCAGCAGAAAAGGGTCAGATACGCAGTATTTT	CASRKGSDTQYF
-	TRBD1	TRBJ2-5	TRBV2	TGTGCCAGCCGCCGGGACAGGCACCAAGAGACCCAGTACTTC	CASRRDRHQETQYF
-	-	TRBJ2-7	TRBV7-9	TGTGCCAGCAGCCCCCCTCTCGGCGAGCAGTACTTC	CASSPPLGEQYF
-	TRBD1	TRBJ2-5	TRBV7-9	TGTGCCAGCAGCTACCAGACAGGGCGAGAGACCCAGTACTTC	CASSYQTGRETQYF
-	-	TRBJ1-1	TRBV2	TGTGCCAGCAGGTTGGGGGGCATGAACACTGAAGCTTTCTTT	CASRLGGMNTEAFF
-	-	TRBJ1-4	TRBV11-2	TGTGCCAGCAGCATTATTCCGGCAGCAACTAATGAAAAACTGTTTTTT	CASSIIPAATNEKLFF
-	-	TRBJ2-3	TRBV24-1	TGTGCCACCAGTCCGGCAGGTGAGACAGATACGCAGTATTTT	CATSPAGETDTQYF
-	-	TRBJ2-3	TRBV6-1	TGTGCCAGCAGTGAAACCCACCCCGGGCGGTTCACAGATACGCAGTATTTT	CASSETHPGRFTDTQYF
-	-	TRBJ2-5	TRBV7-2	TGTGCCAGCAGCTCGCAAGAGACCCAGTACTTC	CASSSQETQYF
-	TRBD1	TRBJ2-7	TRBV19	TGTGCCAGCCGAACGACAGGGGGAGACCCCTACGAGCAGTACTTC	CASRTTGGDPYEQYF
many	-	TRBJ2-3	TRBV11-2	TGTGCCAGCAGCTTGGTAGGCCTTTCTGGGGATACGCAGTATTTT	CASSLVGLSGDTQYF
-	-	TRBJ2-3	TRBV9	TGTGCCAGCAGCCCCCAGGGGCGAGGCACAGATACGCAGTATTTT	CASSPQGRGTDTQYF
-	TRBD1	TRBJ2-1	TRBV4-3	TGCGCCAGCAGCACCCCCGACAGGGAAGGCAATGAGCAGTTCTTC	CASSTPDREGNEQFF
-	-	TRBJ2-2	TRBV5-1	TGCGCCAGCAGCTTGGACGCAGGGTGGTTATCCGGGGAGCTGTTTTTT	CASSLDAGWLSGELFF
-	TRBD1	TRBJ2-1	TRBV27	TGTGCCAGCAGTTCGGACAGGGGCAATGAGCAGTTCTTC	CASSSDRGNEQFF
-	-	TRBJ1-1	TRBV6-2/TRBV6-3	TGTGCCAGCAGCTGGGGAGGATTCTCCTCACTGAACACTGAAGCTTTCTTT	CASSWGGFSSLNTEAFF
-	TRBD2	TRBJ2-1	TRBV10-1	TGCGCCAGCAGCGGACTAGCGGGTGGTGAGCAGTTCTTC	CASSGLAGGEQFF
once	-	TRBJ1-2	TRBV28	TGTGCCAGCAGCGACAGTAGCGGCAGTGGCTACACCTTC	CASSDSSGSGYTF
-	TRBD2	TRBJ2-1	TRBV7-3	TGTGCCAGCAGCCTCACCCCCCCCCGGGGGGATTACAATGAGCAGTTCTTC	CASSLTPPRGDYNEQFF
once	-	TRBJ1-5	TRBV2	TGTGCCAGCAGTGAAGGTTGGGGTACGGGCAATCAGCCCCAGCATTTT	CASSEGWGTGNQPQHF
-	-	TRBJ2-7	TRBV6-2/TRBV6-3	TGTGCCAGCAGCCCTAGTCTTCAGGGGCGGTTCTACGAGCAGTACTTC	CASSPSLQGRFYEQYF
-	TRBD1	TRBJ1-3	TRBV11-2	TGTGCCAGCAGCTTAGAAGCGGTTGCAGGGGGTTTGAACACCATATATTTT	CASSLEAVAGGLNTIYF
once	-	TRBJ2-3	TRBV19	TGTGCCACCGAGGATACAGATACGCAGTATTTT	CATEDTDTQYF